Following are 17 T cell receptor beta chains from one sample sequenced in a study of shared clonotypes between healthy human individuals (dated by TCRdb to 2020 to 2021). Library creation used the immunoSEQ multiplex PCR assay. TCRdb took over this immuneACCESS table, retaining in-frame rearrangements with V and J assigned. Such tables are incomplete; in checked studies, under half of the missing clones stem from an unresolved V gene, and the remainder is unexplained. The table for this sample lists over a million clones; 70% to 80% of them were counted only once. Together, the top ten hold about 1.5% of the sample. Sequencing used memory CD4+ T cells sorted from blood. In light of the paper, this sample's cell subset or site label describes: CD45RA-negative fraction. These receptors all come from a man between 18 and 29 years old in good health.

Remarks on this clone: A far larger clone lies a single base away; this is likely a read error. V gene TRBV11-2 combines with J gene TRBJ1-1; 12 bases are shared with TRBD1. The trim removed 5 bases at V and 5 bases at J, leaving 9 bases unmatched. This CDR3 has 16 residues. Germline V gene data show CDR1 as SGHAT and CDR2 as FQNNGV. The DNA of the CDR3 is TGTGCCAGCAGCCCGGGACAGGGGGCTAGACATACTGAAGCTTTCTTT. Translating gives CASSPGQGARHTEAFF.

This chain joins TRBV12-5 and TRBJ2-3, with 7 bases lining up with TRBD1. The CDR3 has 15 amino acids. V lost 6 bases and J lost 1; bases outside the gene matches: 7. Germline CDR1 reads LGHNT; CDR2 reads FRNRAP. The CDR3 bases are TGTGCTAGTGGGTCTGAGACAGGGCGCACAGATACGCAGTATTTT. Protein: CASGSETGRTDTQYF.

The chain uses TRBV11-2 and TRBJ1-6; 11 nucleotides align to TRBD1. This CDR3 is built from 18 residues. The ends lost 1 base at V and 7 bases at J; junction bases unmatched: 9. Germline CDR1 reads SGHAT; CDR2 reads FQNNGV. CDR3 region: CASSLARRGQGGNSPLHF. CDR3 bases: TGTGCCAGCAGCTTAGCCCGCCGGGGACAGGGGGGAAATTCACCCCTCCACTTT.

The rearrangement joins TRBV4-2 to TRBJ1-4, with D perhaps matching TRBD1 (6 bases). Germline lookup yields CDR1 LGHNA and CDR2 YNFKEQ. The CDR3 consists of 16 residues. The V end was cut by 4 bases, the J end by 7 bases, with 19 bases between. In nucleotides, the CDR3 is TGTGCCAGCAGCCCCTCCACCCCCGGGGGCGGTGAAAAACTGTTTTTT. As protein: CASSPSTPGGGEKLFF.

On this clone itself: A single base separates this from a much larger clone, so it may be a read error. The CDR3: CASGTAYGYTF. The CDR3 bases are TGTGCCAGCGGGACAGCCTATGGCTACACCTTC. This chain connects TRBV28 to TRBJ1-2, with 7 bases lining up with TRBD1. The germline CDR1 and CDR2 sequences are MDHEN and SYDVKM. The CDR3 is 11 residues long. Trimming removed 8 bases from V and 4 bases from J; junction bases left unmatched: 1.

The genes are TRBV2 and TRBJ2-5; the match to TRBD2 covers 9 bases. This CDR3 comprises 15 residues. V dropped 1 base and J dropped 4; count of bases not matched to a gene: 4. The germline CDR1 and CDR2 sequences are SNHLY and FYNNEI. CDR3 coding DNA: TGTGCCAGCAGTGAAGGTCGAGCGGGGGGAGAGACCCAGTACTTC. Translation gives CASSEGRAGGETQYF.

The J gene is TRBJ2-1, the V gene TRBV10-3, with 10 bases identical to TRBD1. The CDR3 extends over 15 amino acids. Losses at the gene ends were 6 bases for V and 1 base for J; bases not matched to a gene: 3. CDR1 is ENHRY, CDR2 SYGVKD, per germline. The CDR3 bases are TGTGCCATCAGCCCGGGACAGGGGTCCTACAATGAGCAGTTCTTC. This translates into CAISPGQGSYNEQFF.

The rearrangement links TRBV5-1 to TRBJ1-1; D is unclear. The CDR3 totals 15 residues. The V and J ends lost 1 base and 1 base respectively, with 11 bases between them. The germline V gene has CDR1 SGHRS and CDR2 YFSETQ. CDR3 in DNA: TGCGCCAGCAGCTTGAAGTCAGGACCGAACACTGAAGCTTTCTTT. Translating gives CASSLKSGPNTEAFF.

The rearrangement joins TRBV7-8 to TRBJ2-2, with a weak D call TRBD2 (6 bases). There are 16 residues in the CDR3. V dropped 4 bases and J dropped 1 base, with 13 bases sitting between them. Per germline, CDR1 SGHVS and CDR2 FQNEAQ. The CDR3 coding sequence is TGTGCCAGCAGCTCCAGGTCGGGGGAGAACACCGGGGAGCTGTTTTTT. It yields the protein CASSSRSGENTGELFF. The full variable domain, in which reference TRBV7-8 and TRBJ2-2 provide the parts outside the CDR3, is GAGVSQSPRYKVAKRGQDVALRCDPISGHVSLFWYQQALGQGPEFLTYFQNEAQLDKSGLPSDRFFAERPEGSVSTLKIQRTQQEDSAVYLCASSSRSGENTGELFFGEGSRLTVL.

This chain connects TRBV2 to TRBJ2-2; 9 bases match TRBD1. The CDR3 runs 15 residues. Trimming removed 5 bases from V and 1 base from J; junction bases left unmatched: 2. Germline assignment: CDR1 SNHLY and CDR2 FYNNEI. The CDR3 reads CASSRQGVNTGELFF. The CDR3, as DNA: TGTGCCAGCAGTAGACAGGGGGTGAACACCGGGGAGCTGTTTTTT.

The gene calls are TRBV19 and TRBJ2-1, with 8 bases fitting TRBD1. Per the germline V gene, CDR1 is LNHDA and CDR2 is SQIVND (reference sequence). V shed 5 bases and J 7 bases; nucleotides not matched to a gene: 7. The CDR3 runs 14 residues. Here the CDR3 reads CASSSQGAMNEQFF. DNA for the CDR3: TGTGCCAGTAGTTCCCAGGGGGCTATGAATGAGCAGTTCTTC.

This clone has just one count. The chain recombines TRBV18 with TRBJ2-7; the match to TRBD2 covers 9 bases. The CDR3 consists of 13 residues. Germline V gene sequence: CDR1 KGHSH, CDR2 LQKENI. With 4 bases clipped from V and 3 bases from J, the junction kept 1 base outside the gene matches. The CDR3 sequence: CASSLTSGYEQYF. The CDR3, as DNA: TGTGCCAGCTCACTGACTAGCGGCTACGAGCAGTACTTC.

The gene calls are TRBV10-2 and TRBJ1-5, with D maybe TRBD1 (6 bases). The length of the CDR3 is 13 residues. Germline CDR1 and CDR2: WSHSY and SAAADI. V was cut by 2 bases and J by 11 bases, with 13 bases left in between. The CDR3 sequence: CASSESRQVAQHF. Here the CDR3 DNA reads TGCGCCAGCAGTGAGAGTCGACAGGTTGCCCAGCATTTT.

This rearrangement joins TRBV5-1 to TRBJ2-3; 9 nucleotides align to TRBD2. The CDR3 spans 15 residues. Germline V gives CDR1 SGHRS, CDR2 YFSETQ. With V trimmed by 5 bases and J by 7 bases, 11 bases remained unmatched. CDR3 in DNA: TGCGCCAGCAGTCTTGGCACTAGCGGGCTCAATACGCAGTATTTT. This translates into CASSLGTSGLNTQYF.

CDR3 loop: CASSPRTATGELFF. CDR3 bases: TGTGCCAGTAGTCCACGGACGGCTACCGGGGAGCTGTTTTTT. The chain employs TRBV19 and TRBJ2-2; D not certain. Trimming removed 5 bases at V and 5 bases at J, with 12 bases between. Germline assignment: CDR1 LNHDA and CDR2 SQIVND (reference sequence). The CDR3 has 14 residues.

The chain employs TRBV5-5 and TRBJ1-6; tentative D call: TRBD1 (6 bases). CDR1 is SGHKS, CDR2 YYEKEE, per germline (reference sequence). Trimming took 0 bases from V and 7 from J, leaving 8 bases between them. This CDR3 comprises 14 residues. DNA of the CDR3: TGTGCCAGCAGCTTGGGGGGGCGAAATTCACCCCTCCACTTT. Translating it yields CASSLGGRNSPLHF.

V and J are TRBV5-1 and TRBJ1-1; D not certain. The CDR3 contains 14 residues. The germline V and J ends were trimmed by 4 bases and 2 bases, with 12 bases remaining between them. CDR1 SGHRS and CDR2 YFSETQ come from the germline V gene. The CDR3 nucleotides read TGCGCCAGCAGCGCCGACGGGATTAACACTGAAGCTTTCTTT. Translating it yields CASSADGINTEAFF.